The entry that follows covers one T cell receptor (beta chain) sequence. Its cognate antigen is unknown. Stated time point: cycle 4 day 1 (C4D1), after six to seven weeks of nivolumab. The patients all showed relapse after autologous stem cell transplantation, while their brentuximab vedotin exposure varied. The junction had 2 bases not matched to a gene; V was cut back by 3 bases and J by 0 bases. Per germline, CDR1 SGHTA and CDR2 FQGNSA. This CDR3 has 14 amino acids. This specimen comes from a study of PD-1 blockade in classical Hodgkin lymphoma. Study-level findings and limits: Patients with an early start, nivolumab under 1 year after ASCT, were excluded. Whoever responded completely had baseline diversity much like that seen in newly diagnosed patients.

Here immunoSEQ multiplex PCR was the method, and the copy in TCRdb shows in-frame clones only, minus some. The sample lists about 21,000 clones, 60% to 80% seen once, with approximately 7% in the top ten. The chain uses TRBV7-2 and TRBJ2-7; TRBD2 matches at 7 bases. This clonotype was sampled from a human donor with classical Hodgkin lymphoma. The sequenced sample was peripheral blood mononuclear cells (PBMCs), obtained before the fourth cycle of nivolumab. CDR3 sequence reads: CASSFGGSSYEQYF. The CDR3 region has the DNA TGTGCCAGCAGCTTCGGCGGGAGCTCCTACGAGCAGTACTTC.